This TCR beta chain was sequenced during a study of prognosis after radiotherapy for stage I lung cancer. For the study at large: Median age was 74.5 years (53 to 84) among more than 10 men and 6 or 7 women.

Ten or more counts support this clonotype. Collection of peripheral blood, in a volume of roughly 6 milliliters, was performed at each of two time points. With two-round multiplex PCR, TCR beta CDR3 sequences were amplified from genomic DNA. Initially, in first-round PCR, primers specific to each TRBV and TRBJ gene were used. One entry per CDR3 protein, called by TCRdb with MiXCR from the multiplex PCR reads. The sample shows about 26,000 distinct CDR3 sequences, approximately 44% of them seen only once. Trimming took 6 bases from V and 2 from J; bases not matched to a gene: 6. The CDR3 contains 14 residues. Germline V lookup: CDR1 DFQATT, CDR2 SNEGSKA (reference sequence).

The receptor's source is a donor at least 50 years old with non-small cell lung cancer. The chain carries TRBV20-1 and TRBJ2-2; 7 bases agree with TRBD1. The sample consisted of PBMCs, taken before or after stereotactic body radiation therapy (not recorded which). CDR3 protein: CSAPGQENTGELFF. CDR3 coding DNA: TGCAGTGCCCCTGGACAGGAAAACACCGGGGAGCTGTTTTTT.